The T cell receptor (beta chain) described here comes from a study of cytotoxic CD8 clonotypes in ibrutinib-treated CLL. Study at large: Of a cohort that held some eleven relapsed/refractory and roughly 14 treatment-naive patients, fewer than 18 were IGHV unmutated. Broader study findings: Starting clonality was above that of age-matched healthy donors and tracked circulating CD8+ T-cell counts.

This clone was detected only a few times. What it binds is unknown. With sequencing, the targeted depth ranged from 1 in 200,000 to 1 in 1 million T cells. The protocol was immunoSEQ multiplex PCR, while the TCRdb copy is restricted to in-frame clones and leaves out a portion. In the table there are around 250,000 clones, under 80% of which are singletons. CDR1 and CDR2 (germline): SGHTA, FQGNSA. J gave up 2 bases and V 4 bases, and 2 bases lay outside the gene matches. The CDR3 consists of 13 residues. This material consisted of PBMCs, taken after 24 months of ibrutinib treatment. This sequence was found in a human donor with chronic lymphocytic leukemia. The chain has TRBV7-2 and TRBJ2-7; 7 bases match TRBD1. DNA of the CDR3: TGTGCCAGCAGCTGGGGGACAGCCTACGAGCAGTACTTC. Protein sequence: CASSWGTAYEQYF.